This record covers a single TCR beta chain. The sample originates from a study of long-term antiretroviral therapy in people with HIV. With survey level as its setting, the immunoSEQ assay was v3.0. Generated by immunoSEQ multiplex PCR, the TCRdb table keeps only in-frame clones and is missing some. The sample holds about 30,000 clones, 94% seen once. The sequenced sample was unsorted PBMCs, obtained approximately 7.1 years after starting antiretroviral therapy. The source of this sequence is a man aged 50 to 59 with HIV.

CDR3 loop: CASSLRQAPYNSPLHF. The CDR3 DNA follows: TGTGCCAGCAGCTTGAGACAGGCCCCCTATAATTCACCCCTCCACTTT. The chain carries TRBV5-6 and TRBJ1-6, with D perhaps TRBD1 (6 bases). Germline CDR1 reads SGHDT; CDR2 reads YYEEEE. The length of the CDR3 is 16 residues. The V end was cut by 1 base, the J end by 2 bases, with 10 bases between.